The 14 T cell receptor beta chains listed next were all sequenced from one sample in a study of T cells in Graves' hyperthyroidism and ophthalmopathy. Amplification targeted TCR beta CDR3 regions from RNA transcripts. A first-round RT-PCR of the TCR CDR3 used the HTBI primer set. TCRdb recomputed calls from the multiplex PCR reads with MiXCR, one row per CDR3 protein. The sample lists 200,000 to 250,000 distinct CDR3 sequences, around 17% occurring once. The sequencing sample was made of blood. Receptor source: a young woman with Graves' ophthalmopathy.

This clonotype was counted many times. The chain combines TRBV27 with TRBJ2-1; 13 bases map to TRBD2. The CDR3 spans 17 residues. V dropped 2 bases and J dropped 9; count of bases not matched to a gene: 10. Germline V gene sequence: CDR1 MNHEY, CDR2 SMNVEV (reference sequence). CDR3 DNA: TGTGCCAGCAGTTTACTTAGGACTAGCGGGAGTTCTGGTGAGCAGTTCTTC. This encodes CASSLLRTSGSSGEQFF.

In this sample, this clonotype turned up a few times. Here the CDR3 DNA reads TGCAGCGTAGAAAGGACTAGCGGGAGGTATGAGCAGTTCTTC. Translation gives CSVERTSGRYEQFF. The chain uses TRBV29-1 and TRBJ2-1, with 14 nucleotides matching TRBD2. Germline V gene lookup returns CDR1 SQVTM and CDR2 ANQGSEA. V shed 6 bases and J 8 bases; nucleotides not matched to a gene: 6. The CDR3 length is 14 residues.

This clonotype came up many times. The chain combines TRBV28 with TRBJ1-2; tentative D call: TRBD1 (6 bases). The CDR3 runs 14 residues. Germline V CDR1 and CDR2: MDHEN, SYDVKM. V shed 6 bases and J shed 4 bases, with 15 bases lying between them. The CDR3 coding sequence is TGTGCCAGCAGCCCCGGGACAAAGTCCTATGGCTACACCTTC. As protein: CASSPGTKSYGYTF.

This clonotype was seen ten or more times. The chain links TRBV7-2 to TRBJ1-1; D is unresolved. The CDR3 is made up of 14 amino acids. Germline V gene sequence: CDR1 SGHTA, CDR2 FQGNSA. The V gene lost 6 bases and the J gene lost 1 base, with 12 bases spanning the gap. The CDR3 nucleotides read TGTGCCAGCAGATCCGGGAATCGGAACACTGAAGCTTTCTTT. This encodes CASRSGNRNTEAFF. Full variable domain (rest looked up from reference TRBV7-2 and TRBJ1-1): GAGVSQSPSNKVTEKGKDVELRCDPISGHTALYWYRQSLGQGLEFLIYFQGNSAPDKSGLPSDRFSAERTGGSVSTLTIQRTQQEDSAVYLCASRSGNRNTEAFFGQGTRLTVV.

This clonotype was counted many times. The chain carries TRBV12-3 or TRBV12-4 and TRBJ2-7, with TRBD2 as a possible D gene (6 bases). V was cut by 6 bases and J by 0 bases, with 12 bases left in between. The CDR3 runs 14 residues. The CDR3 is CASSIGGRSYEQYF. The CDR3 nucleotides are TGTGCCAGCAGCATAGGAGGGCGCTCCTACGAGCAGTACTTC.

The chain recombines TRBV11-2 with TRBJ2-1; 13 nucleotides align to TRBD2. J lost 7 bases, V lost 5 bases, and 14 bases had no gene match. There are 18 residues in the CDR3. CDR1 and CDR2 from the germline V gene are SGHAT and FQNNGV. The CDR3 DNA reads TGTGCCAGCAGCCCGTTCACTAGCGGGAGGGGCCGAGGAAATGAGCAGTTCTTC. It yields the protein CASSPFTSGRGRGNEQFF. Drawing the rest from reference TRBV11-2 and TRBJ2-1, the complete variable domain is EAGVAQSPRYKIIEKRQSVAFWCNPISGHATLYWYQQILGQGPKLLIQFQNNGVVDDSQLPKDRFSAERLKGVDSTLKIQPAKLEDSAVYLCASSPFTSGRGRGNEQFFGPGTRLTVL.

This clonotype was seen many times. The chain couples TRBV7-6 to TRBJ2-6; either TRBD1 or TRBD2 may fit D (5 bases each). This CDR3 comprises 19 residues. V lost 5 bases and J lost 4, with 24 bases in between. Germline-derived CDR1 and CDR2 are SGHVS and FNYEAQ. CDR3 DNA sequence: TGTGCCAGCAGCGCAACTGCAGGGAGTATAGTCTCGGGGGCCAACGTCCTGACTTTC. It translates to CASSATAGSIVSGANVLTF.

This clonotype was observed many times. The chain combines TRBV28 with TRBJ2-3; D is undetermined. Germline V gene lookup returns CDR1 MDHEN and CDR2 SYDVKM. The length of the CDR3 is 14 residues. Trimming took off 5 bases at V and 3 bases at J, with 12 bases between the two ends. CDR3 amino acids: CASSPPGRTDTQYF. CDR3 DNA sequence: TGTGCCAGCAGTCCCCCAGGACGGACAGATACGCAGTATTTT. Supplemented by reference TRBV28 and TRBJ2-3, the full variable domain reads DVKVTQSSRYLVKRTGEKVFLECVQDMDHENMFWYRQDPGLGLRLIYFSYDVKMKEKGDIPEGYSVSREKKERFSLILESASTNQTSMYLCASSPPGRTDTQYFGPGTRLTVL.

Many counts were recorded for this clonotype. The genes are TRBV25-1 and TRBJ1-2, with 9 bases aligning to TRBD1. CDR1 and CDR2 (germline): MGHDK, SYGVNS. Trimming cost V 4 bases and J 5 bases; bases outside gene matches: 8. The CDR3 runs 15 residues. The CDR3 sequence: CASSAPGTGKYGYTF. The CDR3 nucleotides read TGTGCCAGCAGTGCCCCTGGGACAGGGAAATATGGCTACACCTTC.

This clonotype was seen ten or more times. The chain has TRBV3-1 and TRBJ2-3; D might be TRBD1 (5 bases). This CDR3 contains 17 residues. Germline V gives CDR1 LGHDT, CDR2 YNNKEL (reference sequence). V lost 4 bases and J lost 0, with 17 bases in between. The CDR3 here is CASSRGSGWSSTDTQYF. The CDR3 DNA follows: TGTGCCAGCAGCCGAGGTTCAGGGTGGAGTAGCACAGATACGCAGTATTTT.

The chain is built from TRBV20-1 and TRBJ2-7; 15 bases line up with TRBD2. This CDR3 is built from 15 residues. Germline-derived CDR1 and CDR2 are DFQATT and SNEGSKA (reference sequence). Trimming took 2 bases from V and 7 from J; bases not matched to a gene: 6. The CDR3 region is CSARFGLAGGQEQYF. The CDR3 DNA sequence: TGCAGTGCTAGATTTGGACTAGCGGGAGGGCAGGAGCAGTACTTC.

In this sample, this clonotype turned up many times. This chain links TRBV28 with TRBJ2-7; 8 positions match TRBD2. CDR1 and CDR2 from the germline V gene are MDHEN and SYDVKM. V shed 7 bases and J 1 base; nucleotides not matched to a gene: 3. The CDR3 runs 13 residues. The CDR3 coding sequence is TGTGCCAGCACCAGCGGGAGTTCCTACGAGCAGTACTTC. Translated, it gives CASTSGSSYEQYF.

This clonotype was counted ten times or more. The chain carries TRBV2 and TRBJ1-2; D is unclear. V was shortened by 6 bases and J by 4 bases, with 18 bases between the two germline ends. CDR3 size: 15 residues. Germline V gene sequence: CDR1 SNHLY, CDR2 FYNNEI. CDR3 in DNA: TGTGCCAGCAGCTACGGACTGCCCTTCCCCTATGGCTACACCTTC. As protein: CASSYGLPFPYGYTF.

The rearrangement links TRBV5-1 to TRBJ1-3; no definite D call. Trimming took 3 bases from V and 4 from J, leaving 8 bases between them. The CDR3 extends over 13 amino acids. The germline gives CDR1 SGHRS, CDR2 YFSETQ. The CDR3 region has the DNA TGCGCCAGCAGCTGGACCGAAGGAAACACCATATATTTT. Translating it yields CASSWTEGNTIYF.